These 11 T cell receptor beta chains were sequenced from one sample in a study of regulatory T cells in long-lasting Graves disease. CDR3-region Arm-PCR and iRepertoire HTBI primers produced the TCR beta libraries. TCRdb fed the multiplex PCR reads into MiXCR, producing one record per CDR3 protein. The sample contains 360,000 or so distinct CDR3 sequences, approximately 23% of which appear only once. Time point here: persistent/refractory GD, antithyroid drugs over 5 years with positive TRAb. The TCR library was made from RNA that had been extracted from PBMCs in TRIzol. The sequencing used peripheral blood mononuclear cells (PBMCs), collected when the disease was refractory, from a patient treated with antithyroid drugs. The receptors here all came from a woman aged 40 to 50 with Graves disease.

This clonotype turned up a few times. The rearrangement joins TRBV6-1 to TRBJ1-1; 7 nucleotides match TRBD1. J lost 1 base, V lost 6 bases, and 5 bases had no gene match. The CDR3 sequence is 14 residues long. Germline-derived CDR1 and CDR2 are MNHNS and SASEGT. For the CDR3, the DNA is TGTGCCAGCAGGGCAGGGGGTTCGAACACTGAAGCTTTCTTT. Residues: CASRAGGSNTEAFF.

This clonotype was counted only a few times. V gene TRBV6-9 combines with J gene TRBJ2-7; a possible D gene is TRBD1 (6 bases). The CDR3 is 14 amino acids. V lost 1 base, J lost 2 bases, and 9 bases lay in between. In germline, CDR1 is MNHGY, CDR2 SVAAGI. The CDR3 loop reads CASSYLQGPYEQYF. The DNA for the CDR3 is TGTGCCAGCAGTTATTTACAGGGACCCTACGAGCAGTACTTC.

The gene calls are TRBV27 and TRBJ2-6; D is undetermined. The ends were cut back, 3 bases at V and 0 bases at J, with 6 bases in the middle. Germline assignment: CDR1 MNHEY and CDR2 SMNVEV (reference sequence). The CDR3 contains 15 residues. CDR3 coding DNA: TGTGCCAGCAGTTTTCCCAGCTCTGGGGCCAACGTCCTGACTTTC. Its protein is CASSFPSSGANVLTF.

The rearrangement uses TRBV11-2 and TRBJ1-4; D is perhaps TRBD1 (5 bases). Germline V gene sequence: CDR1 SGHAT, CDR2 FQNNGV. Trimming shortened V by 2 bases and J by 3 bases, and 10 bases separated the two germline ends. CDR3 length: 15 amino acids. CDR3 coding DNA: TGTGCCAGCAGCTTATGGGACGGCTCTAATGAAAAACTGTTTTTT. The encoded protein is CASSLWDGSNEKLFF.

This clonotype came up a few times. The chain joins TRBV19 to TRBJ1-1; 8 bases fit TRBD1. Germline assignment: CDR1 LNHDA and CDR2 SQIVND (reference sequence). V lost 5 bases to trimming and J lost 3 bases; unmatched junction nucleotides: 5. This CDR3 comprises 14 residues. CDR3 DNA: TGTGCCAGTAGTCCGACGGACAGGGACACTGAAGCTTTCTTT. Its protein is CASSPTDRDTEAFF.

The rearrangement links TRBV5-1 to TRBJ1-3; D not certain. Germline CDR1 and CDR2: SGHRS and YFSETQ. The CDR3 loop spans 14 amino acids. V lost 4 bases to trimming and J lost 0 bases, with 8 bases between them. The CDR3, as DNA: TGCGCCAGCAGCCCGACGACCTCTGGAAACACCATATATTTT. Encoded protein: CASSPTTSGNTIYF.

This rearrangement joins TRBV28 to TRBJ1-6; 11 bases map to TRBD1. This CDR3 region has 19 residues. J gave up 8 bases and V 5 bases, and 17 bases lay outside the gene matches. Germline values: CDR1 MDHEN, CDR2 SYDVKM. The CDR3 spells CASSLLGQGVPLSDSPLHF. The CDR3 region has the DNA TGTGCCAGCAGTCTACTGGGACAGGGGGTCCCCCTCTCTGATTCACCCCTCCACTTT.

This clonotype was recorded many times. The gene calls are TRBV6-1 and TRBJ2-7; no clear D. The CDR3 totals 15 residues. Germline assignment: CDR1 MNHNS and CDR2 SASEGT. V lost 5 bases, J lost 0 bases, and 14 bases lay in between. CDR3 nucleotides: TGTGCCAGCAGTAAATACGGGCCAGACTCCTACGAGCAGTACTTC. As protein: CASSKYGPDSYEQYF.

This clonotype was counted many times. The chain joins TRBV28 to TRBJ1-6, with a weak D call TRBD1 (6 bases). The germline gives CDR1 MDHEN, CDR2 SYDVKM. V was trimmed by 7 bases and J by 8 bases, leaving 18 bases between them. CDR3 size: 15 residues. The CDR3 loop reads CASTPGQGLDSPLHF. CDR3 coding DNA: TGTGCCAGCACCCCCGGGCAGGGGTTGGATTCACCCCTCCACTTT.

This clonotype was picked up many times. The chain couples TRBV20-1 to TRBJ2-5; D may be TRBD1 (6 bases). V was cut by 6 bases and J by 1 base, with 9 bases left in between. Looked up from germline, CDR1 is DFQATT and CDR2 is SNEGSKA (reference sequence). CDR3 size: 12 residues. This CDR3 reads CSASDSQETQYF. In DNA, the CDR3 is TGCAGTGCATCGGACAGCCAAGAGACCCAGTACTTC.

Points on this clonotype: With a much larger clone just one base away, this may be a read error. CDR3 DNA sequence: TGCAGTGCTAGGCCCAAGACAGGCTTTGAAAGACTGTTTTTT. Amino acid sequence: CSARPKTGFERLFF. This chain connects TRBV20-1 to TRBJ1-4; perhaps TRBD1 as D (6 bases). The CDR3 contains 14 residues. Germline lookup yields CDR1 DFQATT and CDR2 SNEGSKA (reference sequence).